A single sample is the source of the 28 T cell receptor beta chains below, sequenced in a study of T-cell memory formation after mild COVID-19. TCRdb independently ran MiXCR on the 5' RACE reads; one entry per CDR3 protein. The table includes about 290,000 distinct CDR3 sequences, under 20% detected once. The sequenced sample consisted of PBMCs or a T cell subset sorted from them (not recorded which). These TCRs come from a man between 18 and 35 years old who had mild COVID-19 (a few samples of this study predate the infection). Cell type and time point are not known.

This clonotype has only a few counts. The genes are TRBV5-6 and TRBJ2-5; TRBD2 is a possible D gene (6 bases). The V end was cut by 4 bases, the J end by 4 bases, with 11 bases between. The CDR3 extends over 13 amino acids. CDR1 and CDR2 from the germline V gene are SGHDT and YYEEEE. CDR3 amino acids: CASSGGVGETQYF. DNA of the CDR3: TGTGCCAGCAGCGGAGGGGTAGGAGAGACCCAGTACTTC.

The genes are TRBV4-1 and TRBJ1-5; a possible D gene is TRBD1 (6 bases). Germline CDR1 is MGHRA and CDR2 is YSYEKL. Between the trimmed V and J ends, which lost 3 bases and 1 base, there was a span of 10 bases. The CDR3 length is 15 residues. In DNA form, the CDR3 reads TGCGCCAGCAGCCATCGGACAGTGAGCAATCAGCCCCAGCATTTT. It encodes CASSHRTVSNQPQHF.

This chain links TRBV12-5 with TRBJ2-5; 11 bases are a match to TRBD2. Trimming at V came to 0 bases and at J to 5 bases, leaving 5 bases not matched to a gene. The germline gives CDR1 LGHNT, CDR2 FRNRAP. This CDR3 has 16 amino acids. In nucleotides, the CDR3 is TGTGCTAGTGGTTTGGTACTAGGGACTAGCGGTGAGACCCAGTACTTC. It is translated as CASGLVLGTSGETQYF.

V and J are TRBV5-1 and TRBJ2-7; D remains ambiguous. The CDR3 runs to 14 residues. The V and J ends lost 3 bases and 3 bases respectively, with 13 bases between them. Germline assignment: CDR1 SGHRS and CDR2 YFSETQ. This CDR3 is CASSSGPVGYEQYF. The CDR3 nucleotides read TGCGCCAGCAGCTCTGGGCCGGTGGGCTACGAGCAGTACTTC.

This clonotype was picked up many times. This chain connects TRBV6-5 to TRBJ2-1; TRBD1 matches at 8 bases. The CDR3 is 15 amino acids. CDR1 and CDR2 (germline): MNHEY, SVGAGI. The V segment lost 4 bases and the J segment 0 bases; nucleotides outside the gene matches: 2. CDR3 sequence: CASSSTGGSYNEQFF. CDR3 in DNA: TGTGCCAGCAGTTCCACAGGGGGCTCCTACAATGAGCAGTTCTTC.

This sequence joins TRBV7-2 and TRBJ1-4, with 8 bases matching TRBD1. V gave up 1 base and J gave up 12 bases; unmatched junction bases: 16. This CDR3 is 17 amino acids long. Germline V gene data show CDR1 as SGHTA and CDR2 as FQGNSA. The CDR3 DNA is TGTGCCAGCAGCTTAGTCCATGGGACAGGCGCCGGGGGAGAACTGTTTTTT. Protein: CASSLVHGTGAGGELFF.

J is TRBJ2-3 and V is TRBV20-1; 7 bases match TRBD2. The CDR3 consists of 14 residues. J gave up 2 bases and V 6 bases, and 8 bases lay outside the gene matches. The germline V gene encodes CDR1 DFQATT and CDR2 SNEGSKA (reference sequence). CDR3 DNA sequence: TGCAGTGCAATCGGCCGGGACTACACAGATACGCAGTATTTT. This sequence encodes CSAIGRDYTDTQYF.

The gene calls are TRBV5-6 and TRBJ2-5; D possibly matches TRBD1 or TRBD2 (6 bases each). This CDR3 is built from 16 residues. Germline loops: CDR1 SGHDT, CDR2 YYEEEE. Deletions cut 5 bases from V and 4 bases from J, with 21 bases between. The CDR3 region has the DNA TGTGCCAGCAGATACTTACTTAGGGGGGCATTAGAGACCCAGTACTTC. Protein: CASRYLLRGALETQYF.

The chain employs TRBV6-5 and TRBJ1-5; 10 bases are shared with TRBD1. Trimming cost V 8 bases and J 7 bases; bases outside gene matches: 8. Germline-derived CDR1 and CDR2 are MNHEY and SVGAGI. The CDR3 sequence is 14 residues long. In DNA, the CDR3 is TGTGCCAGCCATGGGACAGGGGAAGGGCAGCCCCAGCATTTT. Translated: CASHGTGEGQPQHF.

This clonotype showed up just a few times. The chain links TRBV7-9 to TRBJ2-6; D not certain. This CDR3 region has 17 residues. Between the trimmed V and J ends, which lost 3 bases and 1 base, there was a span of 13 bases. Per germline, CDR1 SEHNR and CDR2 FQNEAQ (reference sequence). CDR3 bases: TGTGCCAGCAGCTTCGTTGCAGGCGAGTCTGGGGCCAACGTCCTGACTTTC. Amino acid sequence: CASSFVAGESGANVLTF.

This clonotype has only a few counts. The V call is TRBV9, the J call TRBJ2-5; D remains ambiguous. Germline assignment: CDR1 SGDLS and CDR2 YYNGEE. CDR3 length: 12 amino acids. V was trimmed by 6 bases and J by 5 bases, leaving 11 bases between them. The CDR3 reads CASTGFMETQYF. The CDR3 region has the DNA TGTGCCAGCACCGGCTTCATGGAGACCCAGTACTTC. Based on the CDR3 plus reference TRBV9 and TRBJ2-5, the full variable domain is DSGVTQTPKHLITATGQRVTLRCSPRSGDLSVYWYQQSLDQGLQFLIQYYNGEERAKGNILERFSAQQFPDLHSELNLSSLELGDSALYFCASTGFMETQYFGPGTRLLVL.

The genes are TRBV2 and TRBJ2-7; TRBD2 aligns across 14 bases. V lost 5 bases and J lost 2; bases outside the gene matches: 5. Germline V gene sequence: CDR1 SNHLY, CDR2 FYNNEI. The CDR3 spans 16 residues. The CDR3 sequence is CASSKGTSGRPYEQYV. The CDR3 nucleotides read TGTGCCAGCAGTAAAGGGACTAGCGGGAGACCCTACGAGCAGTACGTC.

For the CDR3, the DNA is TGTGCCACCGCAGGGAGTCGGACCACTGAAGCTTTCTTT. Its protein is CATAGSRTTEAFF. This chain links TRBV24-1 with TRBJ1-1, with a weak D call TRBD1 (5 bases). Germline V gene lookup returns CDR1 KGHDR and CDR2 SFDVKD. Trimming pared 9 bases from V and 4 bases from J, leaving 14 bases between. There are 13 residues in the CDR3.

The J gene is TRBJ2-1, the V gene TRBV29-1; the match to TRBD1 covers 8 bases. This CDR3 is built from 14 residues. The J segment lost 2 bases and the V segment lost 2 bases, leaving 2 bases of the junction unmatched. Germline CDR1 is SQVTM and CDR2 is ANQGSEA. The CDR3 DNA reads as TGCAGCGTTGAACCACAGGGGGCCTACAATGAGCAGTTCTTC. Translated, it gives CSVEPQGAYNEQFF.

The J gene is TRBJ2-5, the V gene TRBV5-1; TRBD2 matches at 10 bases. CDR3 size: 15 residues. Germline V gene data show CDR1 as SGHRS and CDR2 as YFSETQ. The V segment lost 6 bases and the J segment 4 bases; nucleotides outside the gene matches: 9. The DNA for the CDR3 is TGCGCCAGCACCCCTAGCGGGGGAGGGAGAGAGACCCAGTACTTC. This translates into CASTPSGGGRETQYF.

This clonotype was observed a handful of times. The J gene is TRBJ2-7, the V gene TRBV4-1, with 7 bases fitting TRBD1. Germline V CDR1 and CDR2: MGHRA, YSYEKL. The CDR3 totals 14 residues. V dropped 2 bases and J dropped 7; count of bases not matched to a gene: 8. The CDR3 nucleotides are TGCGCCAGCAGCCAACGTGAGGGGGCTGGGGAGCAGTACGTC. Its protein product is CASSQREGAGEQYV.

There are many counts of this clonotype. This sequence joins TRBV7-2 and TRBJ2-2; TRBD2 agrees at 9 bases. The CDR3 sequence is 15 residues long. J was trimmed by 4 bases and V by 5 bases; bases with no gene match: 5. Germline V gene data show CDR1 as SGHTA and CDR2 as FQGNSA. The CDR3 reads CASSPRGGPTGELFF. The DNA for the CDR3 is TGTGCCAGCAGCCCGCGGGGGGGCCCCACCGGGGAGCTGTTTTTT.

This clonotype was found a few times. The chain is built from TRBV4-3 and TRBJ2-3; D is uncertain. Per the germline V gene, CDR1 is LGHNA and CDR2 is YSLEER. The V end was cut by 2 bases, the J end by 9 bases, with 15 bases between. The CDR3 has 14 amino acids. The CDR3 DNA reads as TGCGCCAGCAGCCAAACCCCCGCACTCGACACGCAGTATTTT. Translating it yields CASSQTPALDTQYF.

The V call is TRBV7-9, the J call TRBJ1-1; 9 nucleotides line up with TRBD1. Germline CDR1 reads SEHNR; CDR2 reads FQNEAQ (reference sequence). The V segment lost 5 bases and the J segment 5 bases; nucleotides outside the gene matches: 6. The CDR3 totals 14 residues. CDR3 residues: CASSRTGGETEAFF. The DNA for the CDR3 is TGTGCCAGCAGCCGCACAGGGGGCGAGACTGAAGCTTTCTTT.

The chain uses TRBV24-1 and TRBJ2-2, with D uncertain. Between the trimmed V and J ends, which lost 9 bases and 4 bases, there was a span of 17 bases. CDR1 and CDR2 (germline): KGHDR, SFDVKD. This CDR3 is built from 15 residues. CDR3 loop: CATGRPSEPTGELFF. The CDR3 region has the DNA TGTGCCACCGGCCGCCCCTCCGAGCCCACCGGGGAGCTGTTTTTT.

The chain joins TRBV15 to TRBJ2-3, with D possibly matching TRBD2 (5 bases). The CDR3 is 13 amino acids. CDR1 and CDR2 (germline): LNHNV, YYDKDF (reference sequence). The ends were cut back, 1 base at V and 6 bases at J, with 8 bases in the middle. CDR3 amino acids: CATSRVSGDTQYF. The CDR3 bases are TGTGCCACCAGCAGAGTTTCGGGGGATACGCAGTATTTT.

The chain combines TRBV28 with TRBJ1-1; D gene uncertain. The germline gives CDR1 MDHEN, CDR2 SYDVKM. The CDR3 loop spans 12 amino acids. V was trimmed by 3 bases and J by 4 bases, leaving 6 bases between them. Here the CDR3 reads CASSFRSTEAFF. DNA of the CDR3: TGTGCCAGCAGTTTCCGGAGCACTGAAGCTTTCTTT.

This clonotype came up many times. The V and J genes are TRBV6-5 and TRBJ2-6; a possible D gene is TRBD2 (6 bases). CDR3 length: 16 amino acids. CDR1 MNHEY and CDR2 SVGAGI come from the germline V gene. The V gene lost 0 bases and the J gene lost 1 base, with 7 bases spanning the gap. Written as DNA, the CDR3 is TGTGCCAGCAGTTACTCGGGGGGTTCTGGGGCCAACGTCCTGACTTTC. Its translation: CASSYSGGSGANVLTF.

This clonotype was seen more than once but under ten times. The chain combines TRBV3-1 with TRBJ1-5, with D hard to call. The germline V and J ends were trimmed by 1 base and 9 bases, with 7 bases remaining between them. Germline CDR1 reads LGHDT; CDR2 reads YNNKEL (reference sequence). CDR3 size: 12 residues. This chain's CDR3 is CASSQAAGPQHF. CDR3 bases: TGTGCCAGCAGCCAAGCGGCGGGGCCCCAGCATTTT.

The chain couples TRBV7-9 to TRBJ1-1; possibly TRBD1 for D (5 bases). Trimming pared 3 bases from V and 6 bases from J, leaving 14 bases between. Germline lookup yields CDR1 SEHNR and CDR2 FQNEAQ (reference sequence). This CDR3 contains 14 residues. CDR3 sequence reads: CASSFRSGTPEAFF. The CDR3 DNA reads as TGTGCCAGCAGCTTTAGGTCTGGGACCCCTGAAGCTTTCTTT.

There are many counts of this clonotype. The V and J genes are TRBV27 and TRBJ2-1; D assignment may be TRBD1 or TRBD2 (5 bases each). This CDR3 comprises 14 residues. The germline V and J ends were trimmed by 8 bases and 3 bases, with 14 bases remaining between them. In germline, CDR1 is MNHEY, CDR2 SMNVEV (reference sequence). This chain's CDR3 is CASGIGTYYNEQFF. The CDR3, as DNA: TGTGCCAGCGGAATCGGGACGTACTACAATGAGCAGTTCTTC.

This clonotype appeared a few times. This sequence joins TRBV27 and TRBJ2-5; no reliable D call. Germline assignment: CDR1 MNHEY and CDR2 SMNVEV (reference sequence). The CDR3 covers 12 residues. With 6 bases removed from V and 5 bases from J, the gap between germline ends came to 10 bases. CDR3 coding DNA: TGTGCCAGCAGGACCCCTGGCGAGACCCAGTACTTC. This sequence encodes CASRTPGETQYF.

The CDR3 spells CASSPIPGQTDTQYF. The CDR3 DNA reads as TGTGCCAGCTCACCGATTCCGGGACAGACAGATACGCAGTATTTT. This chain connects TRBV18 to TRBJ2-3, with TRBD1 identical over 7 bases. CDR3 length: 15 amino acids. V dropped 3 bases and J dropped 3; count of bases not matched to a gene: 6. Germline V gene lookup returns CDR1 KGHSH and CDR2 LQKENI. Full variable domain (missing parts from reference TRBV18 and TRBJ2-3): NAGVMQNPRHLVRRRGQEARLRCSPMKGHSHVYWYRQLPEEGLKFMVYLQKENIIDESGMPKERFSAEFPKEGPSILRIQQVVRGDSAAYFCASSPIPGQTDTQYFGPGTRLTVL.